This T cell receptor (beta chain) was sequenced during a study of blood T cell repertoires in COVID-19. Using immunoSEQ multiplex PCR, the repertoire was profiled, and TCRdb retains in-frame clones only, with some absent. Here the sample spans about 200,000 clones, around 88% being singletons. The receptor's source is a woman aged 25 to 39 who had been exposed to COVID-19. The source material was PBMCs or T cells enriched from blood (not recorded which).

This CDR3 is CASSLDGSYEQYF. CDR3 sequence (DNA): TGTGCCAGCAGCTTGGACGGGTCCTACGAGCAGTACTTC. The rearrangement joins TRBV5-4 to TRBJ2-7; D gene uncertain. V lost 0 bases and J 1 base, leaving 5 bases between the germline ends. In germline, CDR1 is SGHNT, CDR2 YYREEE (reference sequence). The CDR3 is made up of 13 amino acids.